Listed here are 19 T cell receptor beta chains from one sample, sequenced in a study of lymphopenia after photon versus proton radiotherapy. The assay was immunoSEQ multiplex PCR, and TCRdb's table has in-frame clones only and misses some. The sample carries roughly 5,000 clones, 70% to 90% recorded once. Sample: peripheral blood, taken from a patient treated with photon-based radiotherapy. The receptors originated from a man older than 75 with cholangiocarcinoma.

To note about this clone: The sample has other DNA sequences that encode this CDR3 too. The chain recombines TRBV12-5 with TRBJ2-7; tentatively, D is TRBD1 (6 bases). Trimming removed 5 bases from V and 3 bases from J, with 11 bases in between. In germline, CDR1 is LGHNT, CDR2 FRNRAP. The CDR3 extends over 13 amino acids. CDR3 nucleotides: TGTGCTAGTGGTCGGGACACCCTCTACGAGCAGTACTTC. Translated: CASGRDTLYEQYF.

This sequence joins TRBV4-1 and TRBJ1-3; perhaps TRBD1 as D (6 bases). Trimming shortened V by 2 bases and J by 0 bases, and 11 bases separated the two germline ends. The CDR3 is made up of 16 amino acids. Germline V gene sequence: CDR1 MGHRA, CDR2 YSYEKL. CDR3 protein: CASSQPTGNSGNTIYF. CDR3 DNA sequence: TGCGCCAGCAGCCAACCTACAGGGAACTCTGGAAACACCATATATTTT.

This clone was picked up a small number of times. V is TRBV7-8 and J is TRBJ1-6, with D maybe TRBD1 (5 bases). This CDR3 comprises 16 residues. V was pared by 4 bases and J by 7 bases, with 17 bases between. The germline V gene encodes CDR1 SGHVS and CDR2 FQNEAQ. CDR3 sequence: CASSSSRGGRNSPLHF. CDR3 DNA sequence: TGTGCCAGCAGCTCATCAAGGGGTGGTAGGAATTCACCCCTCCACTTT.

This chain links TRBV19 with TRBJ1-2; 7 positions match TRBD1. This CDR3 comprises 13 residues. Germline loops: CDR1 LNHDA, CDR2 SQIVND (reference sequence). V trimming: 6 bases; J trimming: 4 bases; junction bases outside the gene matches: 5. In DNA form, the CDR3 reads TGTGCCAGTAGCAACACAGGGGTCTATGGCTACACCTTC. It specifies CASSNTGVYGYTF.

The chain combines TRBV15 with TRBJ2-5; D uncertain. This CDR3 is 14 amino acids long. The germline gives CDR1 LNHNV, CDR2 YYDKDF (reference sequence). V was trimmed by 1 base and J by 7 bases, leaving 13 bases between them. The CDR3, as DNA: TGTGCCACCAGCAGAGGGACGTTGGGATGGACCCAGTACTTC. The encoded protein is CATSRGTLGWTQYF.

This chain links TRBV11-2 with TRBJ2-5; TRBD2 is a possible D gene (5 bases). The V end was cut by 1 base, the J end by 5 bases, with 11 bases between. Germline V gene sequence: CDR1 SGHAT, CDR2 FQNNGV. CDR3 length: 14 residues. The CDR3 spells CASSLVLAGETQYF. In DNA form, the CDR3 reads TGTGCCAGCAGCTTAGTGCTAGCCGGGGAGACCCAGTACTTC. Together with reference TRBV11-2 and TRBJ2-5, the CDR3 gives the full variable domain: EAGVAQSPRYKIIEKRQSVAFWCNPISGHATLYWYQQILGQGPKLLIQFQNNGVVDDSQLPKDRFSAERLKGVDSTLKIQPAKLEDSAVYLCASSLVLAGETQYFGPGTRLLVL.

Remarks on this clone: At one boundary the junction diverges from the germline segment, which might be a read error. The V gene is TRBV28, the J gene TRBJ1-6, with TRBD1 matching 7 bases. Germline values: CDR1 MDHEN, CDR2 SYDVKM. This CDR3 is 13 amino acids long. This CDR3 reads CASSSQGNLPLHF. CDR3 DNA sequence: TGTGCCAGCAGTTCACAGGGGAATTTACCCCTCCACTTT.

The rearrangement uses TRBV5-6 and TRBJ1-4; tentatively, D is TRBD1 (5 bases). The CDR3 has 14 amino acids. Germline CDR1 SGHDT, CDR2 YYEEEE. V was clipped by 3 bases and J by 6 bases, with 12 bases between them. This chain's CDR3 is CASSSSGTDEKLFF. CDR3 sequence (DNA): TGTGCCAGCAGCTCAAGCGGGACGGATGAAAAACTGTTTTTT.

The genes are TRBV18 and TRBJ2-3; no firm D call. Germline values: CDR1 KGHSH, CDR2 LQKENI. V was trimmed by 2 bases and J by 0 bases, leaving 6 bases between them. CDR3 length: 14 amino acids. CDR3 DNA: TGTGCCAGCTCACCAGTAGATAGCACAGATACGCAGTATTTT. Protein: CASSPVDSTDTQYF.

This chain's CDR3 is CATVTGLATNEKLFF. The DNA for the CDR3 is TGTGCCACCGTAACAGGGTTAGCAACTAATGAAAAACTGTTTTTT. The V and J genes are TRBV7-9 and TRBJ1-4; D may be TRBD1 (6 bases). The CDR3 totals 15 residues. CDR1 SEHNR and CDR2 FQNEAQ come from the germline V gene (reference sequence). Trimming pared 10 bases from V and 0 bases from J, leaving 15 bases between.

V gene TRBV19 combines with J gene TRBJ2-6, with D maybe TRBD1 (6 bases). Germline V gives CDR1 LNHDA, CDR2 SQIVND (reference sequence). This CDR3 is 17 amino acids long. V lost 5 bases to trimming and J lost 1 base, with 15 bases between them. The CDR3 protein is CASSVQQGRSGANVLTF. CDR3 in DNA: TGTGCCAGTAGTGTCCAACAGGGACGTTCTGGGGCCAACGTCCTGACTTTC.

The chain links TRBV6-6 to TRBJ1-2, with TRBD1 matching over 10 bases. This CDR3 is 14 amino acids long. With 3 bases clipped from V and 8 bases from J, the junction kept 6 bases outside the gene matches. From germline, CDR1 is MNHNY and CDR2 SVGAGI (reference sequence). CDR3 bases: TGTGCCAGCAGTTATTCGGGGGACAGGGGCGGCTACACCTTC. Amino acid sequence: CASSYSGDRGGYTF.

Here the CDR3 DNA reads TGCAGTGCTGGACAGTACGAGCAGTACTTC. It translates to CSAGQYEQYF. The chain recombines TRBV20-1 with TRBJ2-7, with D maybe TRBD1 (6 bases). Germline V gives CDR1 DFQATT, CDR2 SNEGSKA (reference sequence). V was shortened by 5 bases and J by 4 bases, with 6 bases between the two germline ends. This CDR3 spans 10 amino acids.

DNA for the CDR3: TGCGCCAGCAGCCAAGGGGGGACAGGCCAGGGGCAGCCCCAGCATTTT. Encoded protein: CASSQGGTGQGQPQHF. This chain joins TRBV4-1 and TRBJ1-5, with 8 bases matching TRBD1. V gave up 1 base and J gave up 7 bases; unmatched junction bases: 9. The germline V gene has CDR1 MGHRA and CDR2 YSYEKL. This CDR3 contains 16 residues.

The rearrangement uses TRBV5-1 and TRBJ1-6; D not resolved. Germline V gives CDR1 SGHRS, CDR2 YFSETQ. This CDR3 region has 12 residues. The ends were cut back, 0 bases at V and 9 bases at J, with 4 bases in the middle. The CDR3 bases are TGCGCCAGCAGCTTGGACGGTTCACCCCTCCACTTT. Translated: CASSLDGSPLHF. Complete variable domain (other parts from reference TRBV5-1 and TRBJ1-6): KAGVTQTPRYLIKTRGQQVTLSCSPISGHRSVSWYQQTPGQGLQFLFEYFSETQRNKGNFPGRFSGRQFSNSRSEMNVSTLELGDSALYLCASSLDGSPLHFGNGTRLTVT.

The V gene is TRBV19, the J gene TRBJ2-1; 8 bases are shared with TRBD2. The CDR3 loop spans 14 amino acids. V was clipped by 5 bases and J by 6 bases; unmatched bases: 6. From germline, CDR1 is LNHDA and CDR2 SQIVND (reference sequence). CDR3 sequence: CASSPLAEFNEQFF. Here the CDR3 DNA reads TGTGCCAGTAGTCCACTAGCGGAGTTCAATGAGCAGTTCTTC.

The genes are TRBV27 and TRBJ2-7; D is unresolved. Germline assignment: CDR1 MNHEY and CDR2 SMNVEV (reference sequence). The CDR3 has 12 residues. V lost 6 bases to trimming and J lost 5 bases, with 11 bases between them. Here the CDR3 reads CASSLLGDEQYF. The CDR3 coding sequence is TGTGCCAGCAGCCTCCTCGGTGACGAGCAGTACTTC.

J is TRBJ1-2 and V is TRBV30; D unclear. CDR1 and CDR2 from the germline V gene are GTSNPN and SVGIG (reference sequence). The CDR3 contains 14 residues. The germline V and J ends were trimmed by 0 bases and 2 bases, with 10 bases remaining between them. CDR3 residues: CAWSVLGFNYGYTF. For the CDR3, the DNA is TGTGCCTGGAGTGTACTAGGATTCAACTATGGCTACACCTTC.

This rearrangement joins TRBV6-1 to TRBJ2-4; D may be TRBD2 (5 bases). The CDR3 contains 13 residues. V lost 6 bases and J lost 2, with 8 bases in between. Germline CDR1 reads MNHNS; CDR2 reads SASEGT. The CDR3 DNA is TGTGCCAGCAGGGACTTGACCAAAAACATTCAGTACTTC. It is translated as CASRDLTKNIQYF.